This T cell receptor beta chain was captured by sequencing in a study of cytomegalovirus exposure and HLA in healthy donors. PCR primers comprised 60 Vbeta and 13 Jbeta primers. The table came from immunoSEQ multiplex PCR; TCRdb's copy has only in-frame clones and leaves some out. The sample lists about 120,000 clones, 60% to 85% occurring once. Trimming shortened V by 2 bases and J by 0 bases, and 6 bases separated the two germline ends. Germline values: CDR1 MNHEY, CDR2 SVGAGI. This CDR3 has 14 residues. In the case of this clone: As yet, its antigen is unknown.

Overall study findings and caveats: An analysis that came later showed most CMV-associated TCR beta chains appearing HLA-restricted. A missense DCLRE1C variant was associated with V- and J-gene trimming of TCR beta chains in a later analysis, and an independent cohort replicated the association. A later analysis found TCR association rates differed by HLA locus, highest for DRB1 and lowest for HLA-C.

What was sequenced was PBMCs. This chain joins TRBV6-5 and TRBJ2-3; a possible D gene is TRBD2 (5 bases). This clonotype originated in a woman aged 40 to 50 in good health and CMV-seropositive. CDR3 nucleotide sequence: TGTGCCAGCAGTTACCGGGATAGCACAGATACGCAGTATTTT. It is translated as CASSYRDSTDTQYF.